One sample yielded the 11 T cell receptor beta chains listed below, sequenced in a study of T cell repertoires in cytomegalovirus infection. These receptors lack a known antigen. TCRdb re-called the reads through MiXCR, storing one row per CDR3 protein. The sample contains approximately 470,000 distinct CDR3 sequences, about 39% of which appear only once. Sequences were derived from cultured PBMCs, sampled from culture after CMV antigen stimulation. These receptors originate from a human donor in good health (CMV status not recorded). Some clones in this sample may be carry-over from other donors' samples.

The chain employs TRBV6-2 or TRBV6-3 and TRBJ2-7; 14 nucleotides align to TRBD2. The trim removed 7 bases at V and 2 bases at J, leaving 4 bases unmatched. Germline V gives CDR1 MNHEY, CDR2 SVGEGT. The CDR3 totals 15 residues. CDR3 loop: CASTAGLAGAYEQYF. Written as DNA, the CDR3 is TGTGCCAGCACCGCGGGACTAGCGGGGGCCTACGAGCAGTACTTC.

The chain links TRBV10-3 to TRBJ2-3; D is ambiguous. The CDR3 loop spans 14 amino acids. With 3 bases removed from V and 3 bases from J, the gap between germline ends came to 10 bases. Germline V CDR1 and CDR2: ENHRY, SYGVKD. CDR3 DNA sequence: TGTGCCATCAGTGATGGAAGGGTTACAGATACGCAGTATTTT. Amino acid sequence: CAISDGRVTDTQYF.

The chain uses TRBV11-2 and TRBJ2-3; 8 bases map to TRBD2. The CDR3 runs 12 residues. Per germline, CDR1 SGHAT and CDR2 FQNNGV. J was trimmed by 8 bases and V by 5 bases; bases with no gene match: 3. Here the CDR3 reads CASSAGGLTQYF. The DNA for the CDR3 is TGTGCCAGCAGCGCGGGAGGACTTACGCAGTATTTT.

The V and J genes are TRBV6-2 or TRBV6-3 and TRBJ2-1, with D tentatively TRBD1 (6 bases). CDR3 size: 15 residues. Germline loops: CDR1 MNHEY, CDR2 SVGEGT. V lost 2 bases to trimming and J lost 4 bases, with 12 bases between them. The CDR3 DNA reads TGTGCCAGCAGTTACGACGCTACAGGGTACAATGAGCAGTTCTTC. The encoded protein is CASSYDATGYNEQFF.

This sequence joins TRBV28 and TRBJ1-6; D is uncertain. Germline CDR1 reads MDHEN; CDR2 reads SYDVKM. This CDR3 spans 17 amino acids. The V end lost 7 bases, the J end lost 7 bases, and 23 bases lay between the germline ends. For the CDR3, the DNA is TGTGCCAGCACCCTCGACGCCTATAGAAGGGTAAATTCACCCCTCCACTTT. It translates to CASTLDAYRRVNSPLHF.

This chain connects TRBV7-4 to TRBJ2-1, with unresolved D. V was cut by 7 bases and J by 6 bases, with 22 bases left in between. The CDR3 sequence is 16 residues long. Per the germline V gene, CDR1 is SGHVT and CDR2 is SQSDAQ. CDR3 coding DNA: TGTGCCAGCACCCGGATCTCCGGGTTAAGGGTCAATGAGCAGTTCTTC. Protein: CASTRISGLRVNEQFF.

This clonotype is a singleton in its sample. V and J are TRBV6-5 and TRBJ1-2; TRBD1 is a possible D gene (5 bases). V gave up 6 bases and J gave up 2 bases, with 7 bases separating them. Germline CDR1 is MNHEY and CDR2 is SVGAGI. The CDR3 is made up of 12 amino acids. The CDR3 loop reads CASRGRNYGYTF. CDR3 DNA: TGTGCCAGCAGGGGACGGAACTATGGCTACACCTTC.

V gene TRBV11-2 combines with J gene TRBJ1-1, with D unclear. The CDR3 consists of 11 residues. V lost 5 bases and J 10 bases, leaving 11 bases between the germline ends. Germline V gene data show CDR1 as SGHAT and CDR2 as FQNNGV. The CDR3 loop is CASSLIFGAFF. DNA of the CDR3: TGTGCCAGCAGCCTGATTTTTGGAGCTTTCTTT.

A single count supports this clonotype. The V call is TRBV6-8, the J call TRBJ2-1, with 8 bases aligning to TRBD2. V was clipped by 6 bases and J by 5 bases; unmatched bases: 6. The CDR3 contains 14 residues. Germline CDR1 MNHGY, CDR2 SAAAGT. The CDR3 loop reads CASSISGGHNEQFF. The CDR3 bases are TGTGCCAGCAGCATAAGCGGGGGCCACAATGAGCAGTTCTTC.

The gene calls are TRBV5-1 and TRBJ2-1; 15 positions agree with TRBD2. Germline lookup yields CDR1 SGHRS and CDR2 YFSETQ. The junction had 2 bases not matched to a gene; V was cut back by 4 bases and J by 9 bases. This CDR3 spans 14 amino acids. CDR3 loop: CASSTGLAGGEQFF. The CDR3 coding sequence is TGCGCCAGCAGCACGGGACTAGCGGGGGGTGAGCAGTTCTTC. Supplemented by reference TRBV5-1 and TRBJ2-1, the full variable domain reads KAGVTQTPRYLIKTRGQQVTLSCSPISGHRSVSWYQQTPGQGLQFLFEYFSETQRNKGNFPGRFSGRQFSNSRSEMNVSTLELGDSALYLCASSTGLAGGEQFFGPGTRLTVL.

The V and J genes are TRBV4-1 and TRBJ2-1; 9 positions match TRBD2. Germline trimming cut 2 bases from V and 5 bases from J; bases unmatched to any gene: 13. Germline values: CDR1 MGHRA, CDR2 YSYEKL. This CDR3 has 18 residues. CDR3 amino acids: CASSQRGLIQREDNEQFF. The CDR3 region has the DNA TGCGCCAGCAGCCAAAGAGGGTTGATCCAGCGGGAGGACAATGAGCAGTTCTTC.